Presented here are 8 T cell receptor beta chains from one specimen sequenced in a study of blood T cell repertoires in COVID-19. The repertoire was sequenced with immunoSEQ multiplex PCR; TCRdb's copy has only in-frame clones and lacks some. Here the sample spans 150,000 to 200,000 clones, 75% to 90% being singletons. Input material: PBMCs or T cells enriched from blood (not recorded which). These receptors all stem from a woman in her sixties or seventies who had recovered from COVID-19.

This clone was recorded only once. The chain uses TRBV7-2 and TRBJ2-5; possibly TRBD2 for D (6 bases). Per germline, CDR1 SGHTA and CDR2 FQGNSA. The CDR3 covers 14 residues. With 3 bases removed from V and 5 bases from J, the gap between germline ends came to 13 bases. This chain's CDR3 is CASSFGGVGETQYF. CDR3 nucleotide sequence: TGTGCCAGCAGCTTCGGCGGGGTGGGGGAGACCCAGTACTTC.

The chain joins TRBV27 to TRBJ1-1, with D tentatively TRBD1 (5 bases). Germline CDR1 reads MNHEY; CDR2 reads SMNVEV (reference sequence). This CDR3 contains 13 residues. Trimming pared 3 bases from V and 5 bases from J, leaving 10 bases between. The CDR3 DNA reads as TGTGCCAGCAGTTTGGGGGGTTGGACTGAAGCTTTCTTT. Its translation: CASSLGGWTEAFF.

The chain is built from TRBV18 and TRBJ1-1, with TRBD1 matching over 10 bases. The CDR3 covers 14 residues. After removal of 5 bases from V and 5 bases from J, the junction contained 5 bases not matched to a gene. Germline values: CDR1 KGHSH, CDR2 LQKENI. The CDR3 reads CASSRTGGGTEAFF. DNA of the CDR3: TGTGCCAGCTCAAGGACAGGGGGTGGTACTGAAGCTTTCTTT.

V is TRBV6-5 and J is TRBJ1-2, with D perhaps matching TRBD1 (5 bases). V dropped 8 bases and J dropped 8 bases, with 21 bases sitting between them. The CDR3 is 14 amino acids. Germline lookup yields CDR1 MNHEY and CDR2 SVGAGI. For the CDR3, the DNA is TGTGCCAGCCTGGGTCGGTTTGCGGGGGAAGGCTACACCTTC. This gives the protein CASLGRFAGEGYTF.

This sequence joins TRBV7-9 and TRBJ1-5, with D possibly TRBD1 on 6 matching bases. In germline, CDR1 is SEHNR, CDR2 FQNEAQ (reference sequence). There are 14 residues in the CDR3. Trimming shortened V by 5 bases and J by 1 base, and 9 bases separated the two germline ends. The CDR3 reads CASSPGTSNQPQHF. In nucleotides, the CDR3 is TGTGCCAGCAGCCCAGGGACAAGCAATCAGCCCCAGCATTTT.

The V call is TRBV9, the J call TRBJ1-1, with TRBD1 as a possible D gene (5 bases). Germline-derived CDR1 and CDR2 are SGDLS and YYNGEE. The V end lost 0 bases, the J end lost 10 bases, and 13 bases lay between the germline ends. This CDR3 is built from 13 residues. The CDR3: CASSVVRGGVAFF. Written as DNA, the CDR3 is TGTGCCAGCAGCGTAGTTAGGGGAGGGGTAGCTTTCTTT.

The chain is built from TRBV6-4 and TRBJ1-2, with D possibly TRBD1 on 5 matching bases. Per the germline V gene, CDR1 is MRHNA and CDR2 is SNTAGT. V lost 3 bases, J lost 7 bases, and 15 bases lay in between. This CDR3 comprises 14 residues. The CDR3 sequence: CASSEIGAGSGYTF. CDR3 in DNA: TGTGCCAGCAGTGAAATAGGGGCCGGGAGTGGCTACACCTTC.

The chain carries TRBV7-9 and TRBJ1-5; D remains unclear. V was cut by 6 bases and J by 0 bases, with 9 bases left in between. CDR1 and CDR2 (germline): SEHNR, FQNEAQ (reference sequence). There are 14 residues in the CDR3. The CDR3 nucleotides read TGTGCCAGCAGAGCGGGGATTAGCAATCAGCCCCAGCATTTT. Protein product: CASRAGISNQPQHF.